This is a list of T cell receptor beta chains from one sample in a study of OX40 agonist ivuxolimab in advanced cancers. Profiled with immunoSEQ multiplex PCR; TCRdb holds only in-frame clones, not every one. Of around 150,000 clones listed, about 93% were seen once; the top ten hold approximately 0.93%. Sequences were derived from CD4+ or CD8+ T cells sorted from blood, sampled in a trial of the OX40 agonist ivuxolimab. The receptors come from an adult with an advanced solid tumor such as melanoma, head and neck, liver or kidney cancer. The CDR3 runs from the conserved cysteine through the conserved F or W. The D gene is left open where the match is weak. Some rows have no size entry. The others give once, few or many, or a class for an expanded clone.

>TRBJ1-1|TRBV7-2|.|.
CASSFRGRDAFF
TGTGCCAGCAGCTTCCGTGGCCGGGACGCTTTCTTT
>TRBJ2-3|TRBV4-3|.|.
CASSQDHGDPGRGYWADTQYF
TGCGCCAGCAGCCAAGATCATGGGGACCCAGGGAGAGGGTATTGGGCAGATACGCAGTATTTT
>TRBJ1-4|TRBV6-6|TRBD1|once
CASSFRQGATNEKLFF
TGTGCCAGCAGTTTTCGACAGGGTGCAACTAATGAAAAACTGTTTTTT
>TRBJ1-1|TRBV7-9|.|.
CASSLAPEAFF
TGTGCCAGCAGCTTAGCCCCTGAAGCTTTCTTT
>TRBJ2-7|TRBV10-3|TRBD1|.
CAISKGQGGEQYF
TGTGCCATCAGTAAGGGACAGGGGGGCGAGCAGTACTTC
>TRBJ1-1|TRBV6-5|TRBD1|few
CASSYDRGRTEAFF
TGTGCCAGCAGTTACGACAGGGGCAGGACTGAAGCTTTCTTT
>TRBJ1-1|TRBV5-3|.|.
CARSYNPQGPNTEAFF
TGTGCCAGAAGCTATAATCCCCAGGGCCCCAACACTGAAGCTTTCTTT
>TRBJ1-1|TRBV7-2|.|.
CASSLAQGRGVEAFF
TGTGCCAGCAGCTTAGCGCAGGGGAGGGGTGTTGAAGCTTTCTTT
>TRBJ2-1|TRBV6-1|.|.
CVISGANGYNEQFF
TGTGTAATTTCCGGGGCGAATGGGTACAATGAGCAGTTCTTC
>TRBJ2-3|TRBV7-9|TRBD1|.
CASSLDRGQGTQYF
TGTGCCAGCAGCTTAGACAGGGGGCAGGGTACGCAGTATTTT
>TRBJ2-3|TRBV13|.|once
CASSLGLDTQYF
TGTGCCAGCAGCTTAGGACTAGATACGCAGTATTTT
>TRBJ1-1|TRBV7-9|TRBD1|.
CASSLGGGTGWGNTEAFF
TGTGCCAGCAGCTTAGGAGGCGGGACAGGGTGGGGGAACACTGAAGCTTTCTTT
>TRBJ1-2|TRBV19|.|.
CASFPVGQGSHGYTF
TGTGCCAGCTTCCCGGTCGGGCAGGGAAGTCATGGCTACACCTTC
>TRBJ1-2|TRBV6-6|TRBD1|.
CASRRTGGDGYTF
TGTGCCAGCAGGCGCACAGGGGGCGATGGCTACACCTTC
>TRBJ1-5|TRBV28|.|.
CASSLNQGSNQPQHF
TGTGCCAGCAGTTTAAATCAGGGGAGCAATCAGCCCCAGCATTTT
>TRBJ2-2|TRBV30|TRBD1|.
CAWSKPGGFTGELFF
TGTGCCTGGAGTAAGCCAGGGGGCTTTACCGGGGAGCTGTTTTTT
>TRBJ1-1|TRBV5-1|.|.
CASSLVTKGTEAFF
TGCGCCAGCAGCTTGGTGACAAAGGGCACTGAAGCTTTCTTT
>TRBJ2-2|TRBV5-1|TRBD1|.
CASSAGTGGFGTGELFF
TGCGCCAGCAGCGCGGGGACAGGGGGCTTTGGGACCGGGGAGCTGTTTTTT
>TRBJ1-5|TRBV6-6|.|.
CASSFSRHQPQHF
TGTGCCAGCAGTTTTAGTCGGCACCAGCCCCAGCATTTT
>TRBJ2-3|TRBV29-1|.|.
CSGGDPLDTQYF
TGCAGCGGGGGGGACCCGCTCGATACGCAGTATTTT
>TRBJ1-4|TRBV10-3|TRBD1|.
CAISELTGTEEKLFF
TGTGCCATCAGTGAGCTGACAGGGACGGAGGAAAAACTGTTTTTT
>TRBJ2-7|TRBV6-1|.|.
CASSEEVPPYEQYF
TGTGCCAGCAGTGAAGAGGTCCCGCCCTACGAGCAGTACTTC
>TRBJ2-3|TRBV7-9|.|once
CASGPTGTRGRVGTDTQYF
TGTGCCAGCGGTCCAACCGGAACGAGGGGCAGGGTGGGGACAGATACGCAGTATTTT
>TRBJ2-7|TRBV4-3|TRBD2|.
CASSQTGGGAYEQYF
TGCGCCAGCAGCCAAACCGGCGGGGGGGCCTACGAGCAGTACTTC
>TRBJ2-3|TRBV18|TRBD2|once
CASSRASGNTDTQYF
TGTGCCAGCTCACGCGCTAGCGGGAACACAGATACGCAGTATTTT
>TRBJ2-2|TRBV11-2|.|.
CASSLVGVRELFF
TGTGCCAGCAGCTTAGTTGGGGTACGGGAGCTGTTTTTT
>TRBJ2-1|TRBV30|.|.
CAWSRQVGPWSNEQFF
TGTGCCTGGAGTCGACAGGTGGGCCCCTGGTCCAATGAGCAGTTCTTC
>TRBJ2-3|TRBV18|.|.
CASSPGLDTQYF
TGTGCCAGCTCACCAGGGTTAGATACGCAGTATTTT
>TRBJ1-6|TRBV5-1|.|.
CASSRDGGESSPLHF
TGCGCCAGCAGCCGCGACGGTGGAGAGAGTTCACCCCTCCACTTT
>TRBJ2-7|TRBV27|TRBD1|.
CASSPGQDYEQYF
TGTGCCAGCAGCCCAGGACAGGACTACGAGCAGTACTTC
>TRBJ1-6|TRBV5-1|.|.
CASSSDPNSPLHF
TGCGCCAGCAGCTCGGACCCTAATTCACCCCTCCACTTT
>TRBJ1-1|TRBV29-1|.|.
CSVDVSGARTEAFF
TGCAGCGTTGACGTTTCGGGGGCGCGGACTGAAGCTTTCTTT
>TRBJ2-3|TRBV14|TRBD2|.
CASSKLAGTSTDTQYF
TGTGCCAGCAGCAAACTAGCGGGCACTTCCACAGATACGCAGTATTTT
>TRBJ2-1|TRBV18|TRBD2|.
CASSPRLAGFYNEQFF
TGTGCCAGCTCACCACGACTAGCGGGGTTTTACAATGAGCAGTTCTTC
>TRBJ1-1|TRBV10-3|TRBD1|.
CAISLRQGSYPNTEAFF
TGTGCCATCAGTCTGCGACAGGGTTCCTATCCGAACACTGAAGCTTTCTTT
>TRBJ1-4|TRBV7-2|.|.
CASSTPDGPGGLFF
TGTGCCAGCAGCACTCCAGACGGGCCGGGAGGACTGTTTTTT
>TRBJ1-1|TRBV4-1|TRBD1|.
CASSHREGARTEAFF
TGCGCCAGCAGCCACCGAGAGGGGGCGAGAACTGAAGCTTTCTTT
>TRBJ2-5|TRBV11-2|TRBD2|.
CASSPPGGQETQYF
TGTGCCAGCAGCCCCCCGGGGGGGCAAGAGACCCAGTACTTC
>TRBJ1-1|TRBV19|.|.
CASRQVWGPEAFF
TGTGCCAGTAGACAGGTTTGGGGACCGGAAGCTTTCTTT
>TRBJ2-2|TRBV9|TRBD1|.
CASSVWGRGQNTGELFF
TGTGCCAGCAGCGTATGGGGCAGGGGGCAAAACACCGGGGAGCTGTTTTTT
>TRBJ2-7|TRBV7-4|.|.
CASSSPQPGIVDEQYF
TGTGCCAGCAGCTCCCCGCAACCGGGTATAGTGGACGAGCAGTACTTC